These T cell receptor beta chains were read from a single sample in a study of blood T cell repertoires in COVID-19. The method was immunoSEQ multiplex PCR; TCRdb's version includes in-frame clones alone and lacks a portion of them. The sample consists of over 85,000 clones, about 90% of them appearing once. Input material: peripheral blood. All receptors come from a human donor in a cohort sampled during active COVID-19. CDR3s include the opening cysteine and the closing phenylalanine or tryptophan. A D gene is named only where the DNA matches it firmly. Only part of the rows carry a size: once, few, many, or a class if the clone is expanded.

J gene	V gene	clone size	D gene	CDR3 length	CDR3 DNA	CDR3 protein
TRBJ1-2	TRBV20-1	-	-	14	TGCAGTGCTAGTCAGGGAGGCAGAAGCTATGGCTACACCTTC	CSASQGGRSYGYTF
TRBJ2-1	TRBV9	few	-	15	TGTGCCAGCAGCGTTAGCGGCGCCTCCTACAATGAGCAGTTCTTC	CASSVSGASYNEQFF
TRBJ2-5	TRBV6-5	-	TRBD2	15	TGTGCCAGCAGGACTAGCGGGCCCGTGGGTGGGACCCAGTACTTC	CASRTSGPVGGTQYF
TRBJ2-7	TRBV3-1/TRBV3-2	-	-	13	TGTGCCAGCAGCCAAGGAAATAGAGGAGAGCAGTACTTC	CASSQGNRGEQYF
TRBJ2-1	TRBV11-3	-	TRBD2	16	TGTGCCAGCAGCAAGTCCGGGACTAGCGGTTTGAATGAGCAGTTCTTC	CASSKSGTSGLNEQFF
TRBJ2-7	TRBV18	once	-	14	TGTGCCAGCTCACCCAGACAGGATTCCTACGAGCAGTACTTC	CASSPRQDSYEQYF
TRBJ2-5	TRBV12-5	-	-	17	TGTGCTAGTGGTTTAGGGACATCGATTCAAGGGGGAGAGACCCAGTACTTC	CASGLGTSIQGGETQYF
TRBJ2-1	TRBV6-1	-	-	15	TGTGCCAGCAGTGAAATACGGGAGTCTGGTAATGAGCAGTTCTTC	CASSEIRESGNEQFF
TRBJ2-7	TRBV5-1	-	TRBD1	14	TGCGCCAGCAGCTTAGGGACAGAAGGCTACGAGCAGTACTTC	CASSLGTEGYEQYF
TRBJ1-1	TRBV7-9	-	-	13	TGTGCCAGCAGCTTAGGCCCCGCCGCCGGGGCTTTCTTT	CASSLGPAAGAFF
TRBJ2-7	TRBV7-9	once	TRBD1	16	TGTGCCAGCAGCCCCCGCTCGGGACAGGGGACCTACGAGCAGTACTTC	CASSPRSGQGTYEQYF
TRBJ1-1	TRBV9	-	-	14	TGTGCCAGCAGCGTAGGTTTCGCGGGACCTGAAGCTTTCTTT	CASSVGFAGPEAFF
TRBJ2-5	TRBV5-1	-	-	15	TGCGCCAGCAGACAAGGACAGACTAGCAGGGAGACCCAGTACTTC	CASRQGQTSRETQYF
TRBJ2-7	TRBV3-1/TRBV3-2	-	TRBD2	16	TGTGCCAGCAGCCGGACTAGCGGGGTCTTCGATGACGAGCAGTACTTC	CASSRTSGVFDDEQYF
TRBJ2-5	TRBV29-1	-	TRBD1	14	TGCAGCGCCCCCGGGGCAGGGGGCGCGGAGACCCAGTACTTC	CSAPGAGGAETQYF
TRBJ2-1	TRBV5-5	-	TRBD2	18	TGTGCCAGCAGCCGGGCCCTACTAGCGGGAGATGGTAGGGATGAGCAGTTCTTC	CASSRALLAGDGRDEQFF
TRBJ1-5	TRBV19	-	-	17	TGTGCCAGTACCACTCTAGGGGGTATTGTTATCAATCAGCCCCAGCATTTT	CASTTLGGIVINQPQHF
TRBJ2-1	TRBV27	-	TRBD2	15	TGTGCCAGCAGTTTATGGACTAGTAAACACAATGAGCAGTTCTTC	CASSLWTSKHNEQFF
TRBJ2-3	TRBV18	-	-	13	TGTGCCAGCTCACCACGTTCAGGGGATACGCAGTATTTT	CASSPRSGDTQYF
TRBJ2-4	TRBV24-1	once	-	15	TGTGCCACCAGTGATCAACTGGACAGTCGGAACATTCAGTACTTC	CATSDQLDSRNIQYF
TRBJ1-1	TRBV7-2	-	-	14	TGTGCCAGCAGCTCGACAGGAATTGGGGCTGAAGCTTTCTTT	CASSSTGIGAEAFF
TRBJ1-1	TRBV6-2/TRBV6-3	-	TRBD1	18	TGTGCCAGCAGTTACCGGGGACAGTTGGGGGACCCGAACACTGAAGCTTTCTTT	CASSYRGQLGDPNTEAFF
TRBJ2-5	TRBV10-3	-	TRBD1	17	TGTGCCATCAGTGAGTCGAGAGGGGGCGTTTTCGGGGAGACCCAGTACTTC	CAISESRGGVFGETQYF
TRBJ1-1	TRBV10-3	-	TRBD1	14	TGTGCCATCAGGGGGACAGGTACTAACACTGAAGCTTTCTTT	CAIRGTGTNTEAFF
TRBJ1-5	TRBV5-6	-	-	13	TGTGCCAGCAGCTCACAGAGAGATCAGCCCCAGCATTTT	CASSSQRDQPQHF
TRBJ2-7	TRBV23-1	-	-	15	TGCGCCAGCAGACTATTAAGACAGGTCTCCTACGAGCAGTACTTC	CASRLLRQVSYEQYF
TRBJ2-3	TRBV5-8	-	TRBD2	16	TGTGCCAGCAGCTCCGGACTAGCGGGATTCACAGATACGCAGTATTTT	CASSSGLAGFTDTQYF
TRBJ2-7	TRBV29-1	-	-	13	TGCAGCGTTCCTGGGGCGGACTCCTACGAGCAGTACTTC	CSVPGADSYEQYF
TRBJ2-7	TRBV3-1/TRBV3-2	-	TRBD1	16	TGTGCCAGCAGCCAAGTGGGGACAGGGGCCTTCCACGAGCAGTACTTC	CASSQVGTGAFHEQYF
TRBJ1-1	TRBV5-6	-	-	13	TGTGCCAGCACCCAGCCCCGGGGCACTGAAGCTTTCTTT	CASTQPRGTEAFF
TRBJ1-1	TRBV4-1	-	TRBD1	15	TGCGCCAGCAGCCAGCCGACAGGGAATGGAGCTGAAGCTTTCTTT	CASSQPTGNGAEAFF
TRBJ2-1	TRBV6-2/TRBV6-3	once	TRBD2	14	TGTGCCAGCAGTTATGGGCGGGAGTTAAATGAGCAGTTCTTC	CASSYGRELNEQFF
TRBJ1-4	TRBV6-5	-	TRBD1	14	TGTGCCAGCAGGGGAGGACAGGGGAATGAAAAACTGTTTTTT	CASRGGQGNEKLFF
TRBJ1-3	TRBV19	-	-	15	TGTGCCAGTAGTCGTTGGAGGGAACGTGGAAACACCATATATTTT	CASSRWRERGNTIYF
TRBJ2-7	TRBV4-3	-	-	13	TGCGCCAGCAGCCAGGGAGTCTCCTACGAGCAGTACTTC	CASSQGVSYEQYF
TRBJ2-1	TRBV28	-	-	19	TGTGCCAGCAGTTTATTGGGTTTCGGGTTGGCGGGCTCCTACAATGAGCAGTTCTTC	CASSLLGFGLAGSYNEQFF
TRBJ1-5	TRBV7-5	-	-	21	TGTGTCAGAAGCTTAGCGAGGGCGGGGCGAACCTACTCATATAGCAATCAGCCCCAGCATTTT	CVRSLARAGRTYSYSNQPQHF
TRBJ2-2	TRBV11-2	-	TRBD2	15	TGTGCCAGCAGCTTAGGTCTAGCGGGCACCGGGGAGCTGTTTTTT	CASSLGLAGTGELFF
TRBJ1-2	TRBV19	few	-	14	TGTGCCAGTACGATAGGGGGTCCTGACTATGGCTACACCTTC	CASTIGGPDYGYTF
TRBJ2-2	TRBV7-9	-	TRBD2	16	TGTGCAGGAGGGGCCCAGCGGGGGGCGAACACCGGGGAGCTGTTTTTT	CAGGAQRGANTGELFF
TRBJ2-1	TRBV25-1	-	TRBD2	17	TGTGCCAGCAGTGTCCTAAAGGGACTAGCGGTCGGTGGTGAGCAGTTCTTC	CASSVLKGLAVGGEQFF
TRBJ1-2	TRBV5-6	-	TRBD1	14	TGTGCCAGCACCCTCCCTCAGGGGGCTCGGGGCTACACCTTC	CASTLPQGARGYTF
TRBJ2-7	TRBV5-8	-	-	15	TGTGCCAGCAGCTTGGCCGGGACTCCCTCCTACGAGCAGTACTTC	CASSLAGTPSYEQYF
TRBJ1-1	TRBV14	once	-	17	TGTGCCAGCAGCCAAGCCCCGAACAGGGAAGTGAACACTGAAGCTTTCTTT	CASSQAPNREVNTEAFF
TRBJ2-2	TRBV5-8	once	-	15	TGTGCCAGCAGTCTCGCAGGACTGAACACCGGGGAGCTGTTTTTT	CASSLAGLNTGELFF
TRBJ2-3	TRBV12-5	-	-	13	TGTGCTAGTGGTTTGAGGGGTCCAGATACGCAGTATTTT	CASGLRGPDTQYF
TRBJ2-2	TRBV5-1	-	TRBD1	15	TGCGCCAGCAGCTTCCGGGACAGTTGGTCCGGGGAGCTGTTTTTT	CASSFRDSWSGELFF
TRBJ1-2	TRBV5-4	-	TRBD1	15	TGTGCCAGCAGCCCGGGGACAGCTTCTAACTATGGCTACACCTTC	CASSPGTASNYGYTF
TRBJ1-3	TRBV5-1	-	-	16	TGCGCCAGCAGCCCGTTCACTGGGCTTACTGGAAACACCATATATTTT	CASSPFTGLTGNTIYF
TRBJ1-5	TRBV15	-	-	16	TGTGCCACCAGCGGAGGGGGGGGGAATAGCAATCAGCCCCAGCATTTT	CATSGGGGNSNQPQHF
TRBJ1-6	TRBV11-2	-	TRBD1	14	TGTGCCAGCAGCTCTCAGGGGGTTGGTTCACCCCTCCACTTT	CASSSQGVGSPLHF
TRBJ2-3	TRBV6-4	-	TRBD2	15	TGTGCCAGCAGTGACTTTAGCGGGTACGGAGATACGCAGTATTTT	CASSDFSGYGDTQYF